The source of this TCR beta chain is a study of blood T cell repertoires in COVID-19. Assay: immunoSEQ multiplex PCR; the TCRdb copy retains only in-frame clones and omits some. The sample records some 220,000 clones, roughly nine tenths being singletons. The CDR3 totals 13 residues. V was cut by 8 bases and J by 3 bases, with 8 bases left in between. Germline CDR1 is SNHLY and CDR2 is FYNNEI. The chain employs TRBV2 and TRBJ1-6; D is possibly TRBD1 (5 bases). Sequences were obtained from PBMCs or T cells enriched from blood (not recorded which). The TCR originated in a woman between 50 and 59 years old in a cohort exposed to, infected with or recovered from COVID-19 (not recorded which). Written as DNA, the CDR3 is TGTGCCAGCTCGGGGGACTATAATTCACCCCTCCACTTT. Translated, it gives CASSGDYNSPLHF.